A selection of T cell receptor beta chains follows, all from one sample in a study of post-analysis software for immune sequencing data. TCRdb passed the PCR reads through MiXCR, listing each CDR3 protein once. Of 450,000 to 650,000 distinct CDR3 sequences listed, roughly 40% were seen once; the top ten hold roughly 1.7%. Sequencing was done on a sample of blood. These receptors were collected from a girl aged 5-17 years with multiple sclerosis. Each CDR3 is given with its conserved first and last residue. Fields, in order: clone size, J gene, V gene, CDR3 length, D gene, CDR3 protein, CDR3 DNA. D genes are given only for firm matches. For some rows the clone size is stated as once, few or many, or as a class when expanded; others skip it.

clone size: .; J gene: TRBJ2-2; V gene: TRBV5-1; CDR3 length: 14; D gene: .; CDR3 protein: CASSLDSLPGELFF; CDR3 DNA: TGCGCCAGCAGCTTGGACAGTCTCCCCGGGGAGCTGTTTTTT
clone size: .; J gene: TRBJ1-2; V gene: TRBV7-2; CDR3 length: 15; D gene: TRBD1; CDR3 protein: CASSSPDRVFYGYTF; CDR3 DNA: TGTGCCAGCAGCTCCCCGGACAGGGTGTTCTATGGCTACACCTTC
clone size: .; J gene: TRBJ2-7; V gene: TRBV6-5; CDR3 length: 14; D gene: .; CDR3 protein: CASTSAEGSYEQYF; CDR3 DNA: TGTGCCAGCACATCCGCCGAGGGGTCCTACGAGCAGTACTTC
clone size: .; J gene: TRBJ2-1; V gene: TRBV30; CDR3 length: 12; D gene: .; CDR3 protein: CAWKIFGNEQFF; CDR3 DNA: TGTGCCTGGAAGATCTTTGGGAATGAGCAGTTCTTC
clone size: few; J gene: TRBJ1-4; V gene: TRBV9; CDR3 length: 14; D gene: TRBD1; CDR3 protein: CASSATRTGYKLFF; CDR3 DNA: TGTGCCAGCAGCGCCACCAGGACAGGGTACAAACTGTTTTTT
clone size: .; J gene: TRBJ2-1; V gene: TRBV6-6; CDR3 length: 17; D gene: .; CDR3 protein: CASSYSQTTPPHNEQFF; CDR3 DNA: TGTGCCAGCAGTTACTCTCAGACTACTCCTCCCCACAATGAGCAGTTCTTC
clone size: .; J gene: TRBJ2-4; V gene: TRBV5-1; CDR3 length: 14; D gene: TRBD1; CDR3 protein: CASSWDRGPEEQYF; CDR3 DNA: TGCGCCAGCAGCTGGGACAGGGGGCCTGAAGAGCAGTACTTC
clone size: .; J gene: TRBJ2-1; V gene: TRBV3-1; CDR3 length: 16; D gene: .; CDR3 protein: CASSSRSLEAYNEQFF; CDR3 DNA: TGTGCCAGCAGCTCCAGGAGTCTTGAGGCCTACAATGAGCAGTTCTTC
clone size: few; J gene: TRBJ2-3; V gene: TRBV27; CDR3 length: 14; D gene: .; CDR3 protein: CASSFGQDTDTQYF; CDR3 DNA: TGTGCCAGCAGTTTCGGACAAGACACAGATACGCAGTATTTT
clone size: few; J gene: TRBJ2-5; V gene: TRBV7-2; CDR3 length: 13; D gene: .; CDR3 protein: CASSEGSVETQYF; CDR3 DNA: TGTGCCAGCAGTGAGGGTTCGGTGGAGACCCAGTACTTC
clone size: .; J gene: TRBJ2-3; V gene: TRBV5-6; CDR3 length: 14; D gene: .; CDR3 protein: CASSMRLGTDTQYF; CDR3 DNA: TGTGCCAGCAGCATGAGACTAGGCACAGATACGCAGTATTTT
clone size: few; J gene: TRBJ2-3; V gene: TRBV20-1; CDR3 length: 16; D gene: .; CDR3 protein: CSANILSGPSTDTQYF; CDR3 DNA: TGCAGTGCTAACATTTTGAGCGGCCCTAGCACAGATACGCAGTATTTT
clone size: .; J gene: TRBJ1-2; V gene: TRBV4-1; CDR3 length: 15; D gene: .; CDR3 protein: CASSQSAGNNYGYTF; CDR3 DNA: TGCGCCAGCAGCCAGTCTGCAGGGAATAACTATGGCTACACCTTC
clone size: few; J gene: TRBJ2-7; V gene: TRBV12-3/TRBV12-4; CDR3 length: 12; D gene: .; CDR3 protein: CASTLDRGEQYF; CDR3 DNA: TGTGCCAGCACCCTTGACCGTGGGGAGCAGTACTTC
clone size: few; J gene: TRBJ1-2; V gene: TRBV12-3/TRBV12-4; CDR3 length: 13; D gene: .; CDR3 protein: CASSPDPDRSYTF; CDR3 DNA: TGTGCCAGCAGCCCCGACCCGGACAGAAGCTACACCTTC
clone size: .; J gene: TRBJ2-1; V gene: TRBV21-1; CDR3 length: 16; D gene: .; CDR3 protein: CASSPPGWSSYNEQFF; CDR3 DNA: TGTGCCAGCAGCCCGCCCGGGTGGAGCTCCTACAATGAGCAGTTCTTC
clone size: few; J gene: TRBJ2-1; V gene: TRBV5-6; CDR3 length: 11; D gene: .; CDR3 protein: CASSLDEGQFF; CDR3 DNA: TGTGCCAGCAGCTTGGACGAGGGGCAGTTCTTC
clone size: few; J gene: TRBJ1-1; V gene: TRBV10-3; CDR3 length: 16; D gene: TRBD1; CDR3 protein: CAIRDRRTGAGTEAFF; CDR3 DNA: TGTGCCATCAGGGATCGCCGTACAGGGGCCGGTACTGAAGCTTTCTTT
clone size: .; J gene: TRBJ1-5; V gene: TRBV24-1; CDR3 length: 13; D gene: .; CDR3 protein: CATSDTQGQPQHF; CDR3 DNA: TGTGCCACCAGTGATACCCAGGGTCAGCCCCAGCATTTT
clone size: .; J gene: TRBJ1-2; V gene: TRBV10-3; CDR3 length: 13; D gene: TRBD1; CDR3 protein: CAIRVTGEDGYTF; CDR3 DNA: TGTGCCATCAGAGTGACAGGGGAGGATGGCTACACCTTC
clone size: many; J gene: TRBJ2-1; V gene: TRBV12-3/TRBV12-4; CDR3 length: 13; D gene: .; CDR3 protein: CASSLWNRNEQFF; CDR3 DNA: TGTGCCAGCAGTTTGTGGAACCGCAATGAGCAGTTCTTC
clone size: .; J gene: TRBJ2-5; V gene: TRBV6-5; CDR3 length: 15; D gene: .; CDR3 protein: CASSYYPDRKETQYF; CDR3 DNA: TGTGCCAGCAGTTACTATCCGGACAGAAAAGAGACCCAGTACTTC
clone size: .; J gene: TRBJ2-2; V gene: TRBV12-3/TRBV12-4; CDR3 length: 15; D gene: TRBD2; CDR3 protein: CASSFGLAGTGELFF; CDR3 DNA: TGTGCCAGCAGTTTTGGACTAGCGGGAACCGGGGAGCTGTTTTTT
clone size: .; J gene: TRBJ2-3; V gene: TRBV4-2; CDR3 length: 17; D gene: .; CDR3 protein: CASSQGQTSRVSDTQYF; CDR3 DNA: TGTGCCAGCAGCCAGGGCCAGACTAGTAGGGTGTCAGATACGCAGTATTTT
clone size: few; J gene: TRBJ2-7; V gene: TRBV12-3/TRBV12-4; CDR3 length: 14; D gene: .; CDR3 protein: CASSHKSHRDEQYF; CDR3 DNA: TGTGCCAGCAGTCATAAATCACACCGGGACGAGCAGTACTTC
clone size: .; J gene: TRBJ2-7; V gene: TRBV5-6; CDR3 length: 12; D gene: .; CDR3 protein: CASSLYLYEQYF; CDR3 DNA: TGTGCCAGCAGCTTGTATCTCTACGAGCAGTACTTC
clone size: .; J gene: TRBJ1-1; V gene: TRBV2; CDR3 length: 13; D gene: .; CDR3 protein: CASSDLGYTEAFF; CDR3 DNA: TGTGCCAGCAGTGATTTAGGATACACTGAAGCTTTCTTT
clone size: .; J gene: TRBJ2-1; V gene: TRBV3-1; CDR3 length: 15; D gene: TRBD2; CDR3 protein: CASSQDSGGGNEQFF; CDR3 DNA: TGTGCCAGCAGCCAGGATAGCGGGGGGGGTAATGAGCAGTTCTTC
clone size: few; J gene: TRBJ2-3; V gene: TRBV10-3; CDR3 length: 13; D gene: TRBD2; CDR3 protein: CAIGTSGTDTQYF; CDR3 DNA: TGTGCCATCGGGACTAGTGGGACAGATACGCAGTATTTT
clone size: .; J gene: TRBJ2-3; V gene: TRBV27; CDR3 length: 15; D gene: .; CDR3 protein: CASSSPDYTTDTQYF; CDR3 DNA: TGTGCCAGCAGTTCGCCAGACTATACCACAGATACGCAGTATTTT
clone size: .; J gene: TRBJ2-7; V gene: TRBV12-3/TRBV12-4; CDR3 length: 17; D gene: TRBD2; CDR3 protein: CASSPQASGRASYEQYF; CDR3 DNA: TGTGCCAGCAGTCCCCAGGCTAGCGGGAGGGCCTCCTACGAGCAGTACTTC
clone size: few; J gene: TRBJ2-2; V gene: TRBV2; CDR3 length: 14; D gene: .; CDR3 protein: CASSEGSNTGELFF; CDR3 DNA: TGTGCCAGCAGTGAAGGGTCGAACACCGGGGAGCTGTTTTTT
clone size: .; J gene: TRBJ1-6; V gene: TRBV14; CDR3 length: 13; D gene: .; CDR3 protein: CASSPGINSPLHF; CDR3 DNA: TGTGCCAGCAGCCCAGGGATCAATTCACCCCTCCACTTT
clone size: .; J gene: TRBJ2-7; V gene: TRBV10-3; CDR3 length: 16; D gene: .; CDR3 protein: CAISESIRTNSYEQYF; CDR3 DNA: TGTGCCATCAGTGAGTCGATAAGGACAAATTCCTACGAGCAGTACTTC
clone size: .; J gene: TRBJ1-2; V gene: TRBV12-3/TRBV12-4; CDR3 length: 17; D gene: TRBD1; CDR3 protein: CASSPLRAGGENYGYTF; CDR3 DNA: TGTGCCAGCAGTCCACTTCGGGCAGGGGGCGAGAACTATGGCTACACCTTC
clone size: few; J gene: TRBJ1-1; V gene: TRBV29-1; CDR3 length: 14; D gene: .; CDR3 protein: CSVAKRGMGTEAFF; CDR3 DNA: TGCAGCGTTGCCAAACGGGGAATGGGCACTGAAGCTTTCTTT
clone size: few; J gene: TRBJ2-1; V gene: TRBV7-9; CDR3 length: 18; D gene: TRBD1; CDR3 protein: CASSPPVQGGRAYNEQFF; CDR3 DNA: TGTGCCAGCAGCCCCCCGGTACAGGGGGGTAGGGCCTACAATGAGCAGTTCTTC
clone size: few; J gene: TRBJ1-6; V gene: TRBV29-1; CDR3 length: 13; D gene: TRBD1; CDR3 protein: CSARQGDNSPLHF; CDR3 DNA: TGCAGCGCGAGACAGGGGGATAATTCACCCCTCCACTTT
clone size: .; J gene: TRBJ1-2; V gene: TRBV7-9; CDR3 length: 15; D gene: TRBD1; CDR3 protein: CASSGRDREGYGYTF; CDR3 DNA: TGTGCCAGCAGCGGAAGAGACAGGGAGGGCTATGGCTACACCTTC
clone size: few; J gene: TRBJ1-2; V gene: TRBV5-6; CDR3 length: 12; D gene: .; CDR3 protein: CASDARGLGYTF; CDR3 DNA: TGTGCCAGTGACGCGAGGGGACTCGGCTACACCTTC
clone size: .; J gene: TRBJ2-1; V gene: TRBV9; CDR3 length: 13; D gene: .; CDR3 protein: CASSVSGRNEQFF; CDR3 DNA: TGTGCCAGCAGCGTGAGCGGACGCAATGAGCAGTTCTTC
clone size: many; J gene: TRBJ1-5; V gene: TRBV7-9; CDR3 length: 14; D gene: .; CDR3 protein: CASSLGQSNQPQHF; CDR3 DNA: TGTGCCAGCAGCTTGGGGCAGTCCAATCAGCCCCAGCATTTT
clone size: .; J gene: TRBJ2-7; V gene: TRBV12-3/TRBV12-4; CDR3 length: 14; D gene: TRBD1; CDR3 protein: CASSHGQGGYEQYF; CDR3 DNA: TGTGCCAGCAGTCACGGACAGGGAGGCTACGAGCAGTACTTC
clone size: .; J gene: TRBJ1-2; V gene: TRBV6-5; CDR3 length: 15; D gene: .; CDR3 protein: CASSYSRGLVGGYTF; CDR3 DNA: TGTGCCAGCAGTTACTCTCGGGGCTTGGTTGGCGGCTACACCTTC
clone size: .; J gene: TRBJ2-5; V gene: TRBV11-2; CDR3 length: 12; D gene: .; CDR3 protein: CASSLELGTQYF; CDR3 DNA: TGTGCCAGCAGCTTAGAGCTGGGTACCCAGTACTTC
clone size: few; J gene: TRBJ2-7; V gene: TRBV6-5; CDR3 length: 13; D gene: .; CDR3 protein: CASTSLHSYEQYF; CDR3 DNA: TGTGCCAGCACTTCCTTACATTCCTACGAGCAGTACTTC
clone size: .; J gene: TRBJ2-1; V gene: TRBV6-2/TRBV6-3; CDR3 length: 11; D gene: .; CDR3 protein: CASSGRDLQFF; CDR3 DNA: TGTGCCAGCAGTGGTCGGGACCTGCAGTTCTTC
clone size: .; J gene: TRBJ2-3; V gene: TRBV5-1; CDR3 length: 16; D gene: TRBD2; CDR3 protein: CASSLAQLAGSNTQYF; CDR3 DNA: TGCGCCAGCAGCTTGGCTCAACTAGCGGGGTCTAATACGCAGTATTTT
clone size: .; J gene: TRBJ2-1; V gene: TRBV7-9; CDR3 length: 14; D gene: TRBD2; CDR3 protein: CASRPLAREYKQFF; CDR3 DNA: TGTGCCAGCAGACCCCTGGCGCGGGAGTACAAGCAGTTCTTC
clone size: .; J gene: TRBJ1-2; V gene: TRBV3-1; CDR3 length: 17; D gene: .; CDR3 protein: CASSLHARDIYSDGYTF; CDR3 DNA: TGTGCCAGCAGCCTACACGCCAGGGACATCTACTCTGATGGCTACACCTTC